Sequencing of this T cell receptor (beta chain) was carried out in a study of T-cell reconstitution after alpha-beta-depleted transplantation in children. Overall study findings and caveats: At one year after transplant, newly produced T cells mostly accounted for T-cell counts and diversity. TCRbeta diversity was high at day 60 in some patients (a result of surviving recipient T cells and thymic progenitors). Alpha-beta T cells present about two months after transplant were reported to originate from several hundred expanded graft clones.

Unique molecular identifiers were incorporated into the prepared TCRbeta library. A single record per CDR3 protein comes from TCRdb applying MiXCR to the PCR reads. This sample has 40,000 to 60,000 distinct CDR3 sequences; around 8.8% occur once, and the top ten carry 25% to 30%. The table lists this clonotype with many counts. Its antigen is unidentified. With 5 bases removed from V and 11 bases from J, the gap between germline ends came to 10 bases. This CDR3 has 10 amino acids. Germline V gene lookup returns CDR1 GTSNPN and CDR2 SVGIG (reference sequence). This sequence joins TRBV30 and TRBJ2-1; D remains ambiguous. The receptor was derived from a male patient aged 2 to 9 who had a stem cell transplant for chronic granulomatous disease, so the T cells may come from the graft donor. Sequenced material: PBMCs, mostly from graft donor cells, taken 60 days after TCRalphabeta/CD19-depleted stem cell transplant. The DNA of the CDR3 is TGTGCCTGGTCGGCGCAGAAGCAGTTCTTC. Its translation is CAWSAQKQFF.